Below are 12 T cell receptor beta chains sequenced from a single sample in a study of OX40 agonist ivuxolimab in advanced cancers. The table came from immunoSEQ multiplex PCR; TCRdb's copy has only in-frame clones and leaves some out. Of roughly 89,000 clones listed, 80% to 90% are singletons. The sample was CD4+ or CD8+ T cells sorted from blood, taken in a trial of the OX40 agonist ivuxolimab. Receptors were obtained from an adult with an advanced solid tumor such as melanoma, head and neck, liver or kidney cancer.

The chain is built from TRBV18 and TRBJ2-7; possibly TRBD1 or TRBD2 for D (5 bases each). The CDR3 loop spans 15 amino acids. V lost 5 bases, J lost 2 bases, and 16 bases lay in between. CDR1 is KGHSH, CDR2 LQKENI, per germline. CDR3 residues: CASSSSRDGTYEQYF. CDR3 DNA: TGTGCCAGCTCATCGTCCCGGGACGGCACCTACGAGCAGTACTTC.

This clone was seen only once. This sequence joins TRBV29-1 and TRBJ1-5; the match to TRBD1 covers 12 bases. The CDR3 extends over 14 amino acids. Per the germline V gene, CDR1 is SQVTM and CDR2 is ANQGSEA. V was pared by 6 bases and J by 5 bases, with 5 bases of the junction left unmatched. CDR3 region: CSVGTGGEDQPQHF. CDR3 nucleotide sequence: TGCAGCGTGGGGACAGGGGGCGAGGATCAGCCCCAGCATTTT.

V gene TRBV4-1 combines with J gene TRBJ2-1; TRBD2 might be the D (5 bases). This CDR3 contains 15 residues. Germline-derived CDR1 and CDR2 are MGHRA and YSYEKL. The V gene lost 8 bases and the J gene lost 5 bases, with 19 bases spanning the gap. The CDR3 loop is CASHYGVTRNNEQFF. The DNA for the CDR3 is TGCGCCAGCCACTACGGGGTTACTAGGAACAATGAGCAGTTCTTC.

This clone turned up a few times. The DNA for the CDR3 is TGTGCCAGCAGCTTGGAACCAGGGTTGGATCAGCCCCAGCATTTT. As protein: CASSLEPGLDQPQHF. The J gene is TRBJ1-5, the V gene TRBV5-4; D is possibly TRBD1 (5 bases). CDR1 SGHNT and CDR2 YYREEE come from the germline V gene (reference sequence). V dropped 0 bases and J dropped 5 bases, with 12 bases sitting between them. The CDR3 sequence is 15 residues long.

The CDR3 DNA sequence: TGTGCCAGCCGATACGACCATAATTCACCCCTCCACTTT. It codes for CASRYDHNSPLHF. The chain joins TRBV6-1 to TRBJ1-6; D is ambiguous. Germline V gives CDR1 MNHNS, CDR2 SASEGT. The CDR3 is 13 amino acids. V lost 8 bases and J 5 bases, leaving 10 bases between the germline ends.

This clone was counted a single time. The chain carries TRBV28 and TRBJ2-1; D may be TRBD1 or TRBD2 (6 bases each). Germline values: CDR1 MDHEN, CDR2 SYDVKM. The CDR3 spans 14 residues. V lost 6 bases, J lost 6 bases, and 15 bases lay in between. The CDR3 protein is CASSPPPGANEQFF. The CDR3 DNA reads as TGTGCCAGCAGCCCCCCTCCGGGGGCCAATGAGCAGTTCTTC. Complete variable domain (other parts from reference TRBV28 and TRBJ2-1): DVKVTQSSRYLVKRTGEKVFLECVQDMDHENMFWYRQDPGLGLRLIYFSYDVKMKEKGDIPEGYSVSREKKERFSLILESASTNQTSMYLCASSPPPGANEQFFGPGTRLTVL.

The CDR3 DNA sequence: TGTGCCAGTAGCACGGGACAGATCTCTAATGAGCAGTTCTTC. Protein product: CASSTGQISNEQFF. This chain connects TRBV19 to TRBJ2-1; 7 bases are a match to TRBD1. The germline CDR1 and CDR2 sequences are LNHDA and SQIVND (reference sequence). Losses at the gene ends were 6 bases for V and 7 bases for J; bases not matched to a gene: 9. The CDR3 spans 14 residues.

The rearrangement links TRBV5-6 to TRBJ2-2, with 9 positions matching TRBD1. The J segment lost 2 bases and the V segment lost 4 bases, leaving 6 bases of the junction unmatched. The CDR3 has 16 amino acids. Germline CDR1 and CDR2: SGHDT and YYEEEE. The CDR3 DNA reads as TGTGCCAGCAGCCTCGACAGGGGGTACAACACCGGGGAGCTGTTTTTT. Encoded protein: CASSLDRGYNTGELFF.

The CDR3 here is CASSLNGGVSYEQYF. The CDR3 region has the DNA TGTGCCAGCAGCTTAAATGGGGGAGTCTCCTACGAGCAGTACTTC. The chain is built from TRBV7-3 and TRBJ2-7; D is possibly TRBD1 or TRBD2 (5 bases each). The CDR3 runs to 15 residues. Germline V gene data show CDR1 as SGHTA and CDR2 as FQGTGA. The ends were cut back, 1 base at V and 0 bases at J, with 10 bases in the middle.

J is TRBJ2-5 and V is TRBV9; 8 bases fit TRBD1. This CDR3 contains 15 residues. V gave up 2 bases and J gave up 1 base; unmatched junction bases: 4. Germline CDR1 reads SGDLS; CDR2 reads YYNGEE. The CDR3 reads CASSVLGTGQETQYF. CDR3 nucleotides: TGTGCCAGCAGCGTGCTAGGGACAGGCCAAGAGACCCAGTACTTC.

This chain links TRBV2 with TRBJ2-2, with TRBD1 identical over 7 bases. CDR3 size: 15 residues. CDR1 is SNHLY, CDR2 FYNNEI, per germline. Trimming removed 6 bases from V and 0 bases from J; junction bases left unmatched: 4. The CDR3 DNA reads TGTGCCAGCAGAGAGACAGGGCCGAACACCGGGGAGCTGTTTTTT. Encoded protein: CASRETGPNTGELFF.

J is TRBJ1-4 and V is TRBV7-2; no reliable D call. The V end lost 2 bases, the J end lost 2 bases, and 9 bases lay between the germline ends. The CDR3 extends over 15 amino acids. Per germline, CDR1 SGHTA and CDR2 FQGNSA. The CDR3 spells CASSLLRATNEKLFF. The CDR3 nucleotides are TGTGCCAGCAGCTTACTGAGGGCGACTAATGAAAAACTGTTTTTT.